This T cell receptor (beta chain) was captured by sequencing in a study of OX40 agonist ivuxolimab in advanced cancers. Here immunoSEQ multiplex PCR was the method, and the copy in TCRdb shows in-frame clones only, minus some. The sample holds some 34,000 clones, approximately 84% seen once. Germline CDR1 and CDR2: MGHRA and YSYEKL. This CDR3 comprises 14 residues. Trimming pared 0 bases from V and 8 bases from J, leaving 11 bases between. In this sample, this clone turned up a few times. The input for sequencing was CD4+ or CD8+ T cells sorted from blood, taken in a trial of the OX40 agonist ivuxolimab. This sequence was found in an adult with an advanced solid tumor such as melanoma, head and neck, liver or kidney cancer. This sequence joins TRBV4-1 and TRBJ2-1; D not resolved. The CDR3 DNA reads TGCGCCAGCAGCCAAGAGGGATTAGGCCATGAGCAGTTCTTC. This encodes CASSQEGLGHEQFF.